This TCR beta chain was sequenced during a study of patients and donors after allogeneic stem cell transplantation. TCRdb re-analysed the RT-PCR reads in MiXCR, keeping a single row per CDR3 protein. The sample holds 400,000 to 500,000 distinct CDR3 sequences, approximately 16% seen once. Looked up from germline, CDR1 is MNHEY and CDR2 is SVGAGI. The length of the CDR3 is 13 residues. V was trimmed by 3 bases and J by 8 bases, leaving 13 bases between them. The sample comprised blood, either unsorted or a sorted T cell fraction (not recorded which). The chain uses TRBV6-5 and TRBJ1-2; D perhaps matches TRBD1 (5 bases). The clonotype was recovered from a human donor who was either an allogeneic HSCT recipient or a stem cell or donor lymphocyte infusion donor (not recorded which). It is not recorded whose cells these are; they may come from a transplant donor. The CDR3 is CASSYLAGRGYTF. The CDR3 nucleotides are TGTGCCAGCAGTTATTTAGCAGGGCGCGGCTACACCTTC.